The present T cell receptor (beta chain) was sequenced within a study of blood T cell repertoires in COVID-19. Across the study: Some COVID-19 samples were acute and others convalescent; all came from the United States, Italy and Spain. PBMCs, B-cell-depleted T cells, or T cells provided the cDNA or gDNA that made up the material.

Germline V lookup: CDR1 LGHDT, CDR2 YNNKEL (reference sequence). The CDR3 runs 20 residues. After removal of 2 bases from V and 5 bases from J, the junction contained 21 bases not matched to a gene. The protocol was immunoSEQ multiplex PCR, while the TCRdb copy is restricted to in-frame clones and leaves out a portion. This table holds about 280,000 clones, roughly 85% found once. Donors in Cohort 3 who had recovered were those with two negative PCRs, healthcare professional clearance, or resolution of their symptoms. Sequencing was carried out using PBMCs or T cells enriched from blood (not recorded which). This rearrangement joins TRBV3-1 (or the pseudogene TRBV3-2) to TRBJ1-5; 7 nucleotides align to TRBD1. The TCR sequence derives from a woman aged 45-59 years who had recovered from COVID-19. The CDR3 here is CASSQLRGIALTGWYQPQHF. CDR3 nucleotides: TGTGCCAGCAGCCAATTACGAGGTATCGCCCTGACAGGGTGGTATCAGCCCCAGCATTTT.